The T cell receptor beta chain under discussion was sequenced for a study of CD8+ T cells in alopecia areata. For the study at large: In an open-label trial, patients got 5 to 10 mg tofacitinib twice daily. Tofacitinib was given for 6 to 18 months, then stopped for 6 months.

Notes on this clone: Its specificity is unknown.

Germline values: CDR1 SGHDN, CDR2 FVKESK. Trimming cost V 1 base and J 5 bases, with 7 bases left between them. The CDR3 is made up of 13 amino acids. Whole-study results and caveats: Mice gave a clearer picture of TCR sharing than patients did, possibly for HLA-related reasons.

RNA, once extracted, was reverse transcribed into cDNA for use as the sequencing template. Generated by immunoSEQ multiplex PCR, the TCRdb table keeps only in-frame clones and is missing some. The table includes 140,000 to 150,000 clones, around three fifths detected once. This sequence was found in a human donor with alopecia areata. The sequenced sample was CD4+ T cells sorted from blood, obtained at week 0. The chain couples TRBV14 to TRBJ2-3; TRBD1 is a possible D gene (5 bases). The CDR3 DNA reads TGTGCCAGCAGCCAAGCAAGGGGAGATACGCAGTATTTT. It translates to CASSQARGDTQYF.